The clone carrying this TCR beta chain was seen just once. What it binds is unknown. CD8+CD57+ cell expansion had been shown by flow cytometry in patients chosen for sequencing. At blood sampling, none of the patients had yet received therapy. Germline assignment: CDR1 SEHNR and CDR2 FQNEAQ (reference sequence). The CDR3 runs to 14 residues. After removal of 7 bases from V and 2 bases from J, the junction contained 3 bases not matched to a gene. According to the study, genomic DNA was the template for TCR beta VDJ and CDR3 profiling. MiXCR was run by TCRdb on the reads, yielding one entry per CDR3 protein. Seen here are about 160,000 distinct CDR3 sequences, 71% observed once, and the top ten hold around 45%. The sample belongs to a study of CD8+CD57+ T cells in acquired aplastic anemia. Study background: Isolated CD4+ and CD8+ cells, once sorted, yielded DNA averaging around 3 ug.

General study points: About 30 CD8+ CDR3 sequences occurred in both the patients and the controls.

This clonotype originated in a human donor with aplastic anemia. The sample was sorted CD4+, CD8+, or CD8+CD57+ T cells (not recorded which) from PBMCs. The chain is built from TRBV7-9 and TRBJ2-1; 9 positions agree with TRBD1. CDR3 loop: CASTRDRAYNEQFF. The CDR3 DNA is TGTGCCAGCACCAGGGACAGGGCCTACAATGAGCAGTTCTTC.